Many counts were recorded for the clone carrying this T cell receptor beta chain. The CDR3 covers 16 residues. Trimming removed 3 bases from V and 4 bases from J; junction bases left unmatched: 6. Unique molecular identifiers were built into the TCRbeta library. TCRdb reanalysed the PCR reads using MiXCR and keeps one entry per CDR3 protein. The sample yields some 640,000 distinct CDR3 sequences, approximately 15% seen once. This record belongs to a study of T-cell reconstitution after alpha-beta-depleted transplantation in children. The clonotype comes from a human donor who donated a stem cell graft to a child with acute myeloid leukemia. The chain employs TRBV12-3 or TRBV12-4 and TRBJ2-5, with 12 positions matching TRBD2. Sequencing used PBMCs from the stem cell graft donor, obtained from the stem cell graft. The CDR3 DNA reads as TGTGCCAGCAGTTTCGGACTAGCGGGGCGCGGAGAGACCCAGTACTTC. It translates to CASSFGLAGRGETQYF.